These 29 T cell receptor beta chains came from one sample sequenced in a study of graft-versus-host responses after intestinal transplantation. What these receptors recognize is not known. The data were produced by immunoSEQ multiplex PCR, yet TCRdb's version contains in-frame clones alone and is incomplete. The sample has about 88,000 clones, around nine tenths seen once. This specimen consisted of unstimulated CD4+ T cells sorted from spleen or lymph node cells, obtained before intestinal transplant. The receptors here all came from a human donor who received an intestinal transplant.

This clone was detected once. The J gene is TRBJ2-5, the V gene TRBV9, with 10 bases fitting TRBD2. The germline CDR1 and CDR2 sequences are SGDLS and YYNGEE. V shed 0 bases and J 5 bases; nucleotides not matched to a gene: 1. The CDR3 is made up of 14 amino acids. The CDR3 is CASSVEREGETQYF. The CDR3 DNA reads TGTGCCAGCAGCGTAGAGCGGGAGGGCGAGACCCAGTACTTC.

The V call is TRBV4-2, the J call TRBJ1-3, with TRBD1 as a possible D gene (6 bases). Germline V lookup: CDR1 LGHNA, CDR2 YNFKEQ. V gave up 1 base and J gave up 0 bases, with 16 bases separating them. The CDR3 sequence is 18 residues long. CDR3 in DNA: TGTGCCAGCAGCCAAGTTCACCGACAGGACAGCTCTGGAAACACCATATATTTT. Protein product: CASSQVHRQDSSGNTIYF.

The gene calls are TRBV10-2 and TRBJ1-2; no reliable D call. The CDR3 extends over 14 amino acids. The V gene's germline CDR1 is WSHSY and CDR2 SAAADI. Trimming stripped 0 bases from V and 3 bases from J, with 8 bases between. The CDR3 reads CASSESGSYYGYTF. CDR3 sequence (DNA): TGCGCCAGCAGTGAGTCGGGCAGCTACTATGGCTACACCTTC.

V is TRBV28 and J is TRBJ2-2; 7 bases are shared with TRBD2. This CDR3 region has 15 residues. The germline CDR1 and CDR2 sequences are MDHEN and SYDVKM. Germline trimming cut 5 bases from V and 4 bases from J; bases unmatched to any gene: 7. CDR3 coding DNA: TGTGCCAGCAGTCCTAGCGGTAGAGCCACCGGGGAGCTGTTTTTT. This gives the protein CASSPSGRATGELFF.

The chain has TRBV18 and TRBJ2-3; 9 bases align to TRBD2. The J segment lost 2 bases and the V segment lost 4 bases, leaving 7 bases of the junction unmatched. Looked up from germline, CDR1 is KGHSH and CDR2 is LQKENI. The CDR3 loop spans 16 amino acids. The CDR3 spells CASSQSSGSTTDTQYF. The DNA of the CDR3 is TGTGCCAGCTCACAGAGTAGCGGGAGTACCACAGATACGCAGTATTTT.

V gene TRBV30 combines with J gene TRBJ1-3, with D unresolved. Trimming removed 0 bases from V and 4 bases from J, with 13 bases in between. The germline V gene has CDR1 GTSNPN and CDR2 SVGIG (reference sequence). The CDR3 covers 15 residues. This chain's CDR3 is CAWSVGLEGGNTIYF. The DNA for the CDR3 is TGTGCCTGGAGTGTAGGGCTCGAAGGAGGAAACACCATATATTTT.

The CDR3 reads CASSLDPTRRETQYF. The CDR3 DNA is TGTGCCAGCAGCTTGGACCCCACACGGAGAGAGACCCAGTACTTC. This chain links TRBV5-5 with TRBJ2-5; D gene unclear. V was shortened by 0 bases and J by 4 bases, with 13 bases between the two germline ends. Germline lookup yields CDR1 SGHKS and CDR2 YYEKEE (reference sequence). The CDR3 loop spans 15 amino acids.

J is TRBJ2-4 and V is TRBV28; D not certain. Germline V gene data show CDR1 as MDHEN and CDR2 as SYDVKM. Trimming stripped 4 bases from V and 5 bases from J, with 3 bases between. CDR3 size: 11 residues. The CDR3 is CASSSQNIQYF. The CDR3 nucleotides read TGTGCCAGCAGTTCGCAAAACATTCAGTACTTC.

The chain has TRBV2 and TRBJ1-4; tentative D call: TRBD1 (5 bases). The CDR3 consists of 16 residues. Per germline, CDR1 SNHLY and CDR2 FYNNEI. Trimming shortened V by 6 bases and J by 5 bases, and 19 bases separated the two germline ends. CDR3 region: CASSPTGTYGNEKLFF. DNA for the CDR3: TGTGCCAGCAGCCCAACAGGAACCTATGGCAATGAAAAACTGTTTTTT.

The chain carries TRBV25-1 and TRBJ2-1; D gene ambiguous. From germline, CDR1 is MGHDK and CDR2 SYGVNS. Between the trimmed V and J ends, which lost 1 base and 5 bases, there was a span of 9 bases. The CDR3 is made up of 14 amino acids. This CDR3 reads CASSELTLNNEQFF. The DNA of the CDR3 is TGTGCCAGCAGTGAATTAACCTTAAACAATGAGCAGTTCTTC. The full variable domain, rest sourced from reference TRBV25-1 and TRBJ2-1, is EADIYQTPRYLVIGTGKKITLECSQTMGHDKMYWYQQDPGMELHLIHYSYGVNSTEKGDLSSESTVSRIRTEHFPLTLESARPSHTSQYLCASSELTLNNEQFFGPGTRLTVL.

The V call is TRBV30, the J call TRBJ1-1; D might be TRBD1 (5 bases). This CDR3 is 13 amino acids long. V was pared by 2 bases and J by 6 bases, with 13 bases between. The germline V gene encodes CDR1 GTSNPN and CDR2 SVGIG (reference sequence). CDR3 in DNA: TGTGCCTGGAGTCCAGGGTTTGAGGCTGAAGCTTTCTTT. This sequence encodes CAWSPGFEAEAFF.

This clone was seen just once. The chain is built from TRBV5-1 and TRBJ1-1; unclear D gene. Per the germline V gene, CDR1 is SGHRS and CDR2 is YFSETQ. V lost 1 base and J lost 3, with 10 bases in between. The CDR3 consists of 14 residues. Here the CDR3 reads CASSLTNPDTEAFF. The CDR3 DNA reads as TGCGCCAGCAGCTTGACAAACCCGGACACTGAAGCTTTCTTT.

The genes are TRBV11-2 and TRBJ2-4, with a possible D match to TRBD1 (6 bases). The CDR3 has 17 amino acids. V lost 2 bases and J 2 bases, leaving 16 bases between the germline ends. CDR1 and CDR2 (germline): SGHAT, FQNNGV. CDR3 sequence: CASSLRGSDSSKNIQYF. Written as DNA, the CDR3 is TGTGCCAGCAGCTTAAGGGGGTCGGACAGTTCCAAAAACATTCAGTACTTC.

The chain couples TRBV6-1 to TRBJ1-5; D gene unclear. Trimming stripped 2 bases from V and 3 bases from J, with 5 bases between. This CDR3 has 13 residues. The germline V gene encodes CDR1 MNHNS and CDR2 SASEGT. CDR3 region: CASSEQPNQPQHF. In DNA, the CDR3 is TGTGCCAGCAGTGAACAGCCCAATCAGCCCCAGCATTTT.

The gene calls are TRBV11-3 and TRBJ2-4; D may be TRBD2 (5 bases). The CDR3 spans 15 residues. The germline V gene has CDR1 SGHNT and CDR2 YENEEA. Trimming left V 1 base short and J 8 bases short, with 15 bases between. The CDR3 sequence is CASSLGAYPGDIQYF. CDR3 coding DNA: TGTGCCAGCAGCTTAGGCGCTTATCCCGGGGACATTCAGTACTTC.

This chain uses TRBV18 with TRBJ1-1; D perhaps matches TRBD1 (5 bases). Germline V gene lookup returns CDR1 KGHSH and CDR2 LQKENI. CDR3 size: 14 residues. With 5 bases removed from V and 3 bases from J, the gap between germline ends came to 13 bases. In nucleotides, the CDR3 is TGTGCCAGCTCAGGCACCGGGACCCACACTGAAGCTTTCTTT. It is translated as CASSGTGTHTEAFF.

This clone was seen a handful of times. V gene TRBV20-1 combines with J gene TRBJ2-5; D not resolved. The V end was cut by 6 bases, the J end by 0 bases, with 5 bases between. Germline CDR1 is DFQATT and CDR2 is SNEGSKA (reference sequence). CDR3 size: 11 residues. DNA of the CDR3: TGCAGTGCCCAGTACCAAGAGACCCAGTACTTC. This encodes CSAQYQETQYF.

The chain carries TRBV23-1 and TRBJ2-7; D is tentatively TRBD1 or TRBD2 (5 bases each). TRBV23-1 is labeled an ORF, and its function is uncertain. The CDR3 sequence is 15 residues long. The V gene lost 6 bases and the J gene lost 0 bases, with 15 bases spanning the gap. The CDR3 loop is CASRGDPGSSYEQYF. DNA of the CDR3: TGCGCCAGCAGAGGTGATCCAGGGAGCTCCTACGAGCAGTACTTC.

The rearrangement uses TRBV18 and TRBJ1-5; D is ambiguous. The ends were cut back, 1 base at V and 1 base at J, with 8 bases in the middle. Per germline, CDR1 KGHSH and CDR2 LQKENI. The CDR3 runs to 15 residues. The CDR3 nucleotides are TGTGCCAGCTCACCACGGCAGAGGAGCAATCAGCCCCAGCATTTT. Residues: CASSPRQRSNQPQHF.

This clone is a singleton in its sample. The rearrangement uses TRBV5-1 and TRBJ2-6; no clear D gene. From germline, CDR1 is SGHRS and CDR2 YFSETQ. This CDR3 contains 14 residues. Trimming removed 0 bases from V and 5 bases from J, with 6 bases in between. This CDR3 reads CASSLGARANVLTF. CDR3 sequence (DNA): TGCGCCAGCAGCTTGGGGGCAAGGGCCAACGTCCTGACTTTC.

On this clone: The germline gene is not matched at one end of the junction; a read error may be the cause. The chain couples TRBV10-3 to TRBJ2-7; 9 positions match TRBD2. Germline V CDR1 and CDR2: ENHRY, SYGVKD. The CDR3 is 13 residues long. The CDR3: CAISTSGSCEQYF. The CDR3, as DNA: TGTGCCATCAGTACTAGCGGGTCCTGCGAGCAGTACTTC.

The chain's CDR3 is CASSWTRRTLKAFF. In DNA, the CDR3 is TGTGCCAGCAGTTGGACTAGGCGGACCCTGAAAGCTTTCTTT. The chain couples TRBV6-1 to TRBJ1-1; D is undetermined. The germline CDR1 and CDR2 sequences are MNHNS and SASEGT. The CDR3 length is 14 residues. Trimming cost V 5 bases and J 9 bases, with 19 bases left between them.

This chain connects TRBV28 to TRBJ2-7; tentatively, D is TRBD1 or TRBD2 (5 bases each). The germline gives CDR1 MDHEN, CDR2 SYDVKM. The CDR3 is made up of 16 amino acids. With 1 base removed from V and 0 bases from J, the gap between germline ends came to 13 bases. CDR3 in DNA: TGTGCCAGCAGTTTATTAACGACGGGACCCTCCTACGAGCAGTACTTC. As protein: CASSLLTTGPSYEQYF.

The chain recombines TRBV25-1 with TRBJ2-5; D may be TRBD2 (7 bases). The CDR3 loop spans 15 amino acids. Deletions cut 4 bases from V and 4 bases from J, with 16 bases between. Germline CDR1 MGHDK, CDR2 SYGVNS. The CDR3 protein is CASSGRGRALETQYF. For the CDR3, the DNA is TGTGCCAGCAGTGGGAGGGGGAGGGCCTTAGAGACCCAGTACTTC.

In DNA, the CDR3 is TGTGCCAGCAGCAAGGACGGGACAGGGGGGTACGAGCAGTACTTC. Translating it yields CASSKDGTGGYEQYF. This sequence joins TRBV21-1 and TRBJ2-7; the D call in the table, TRBD1, was not verified against the DNA. TRBV21-1 counts as a pseudogene. This CDR3 is built from 15 residues.

The chain carries TRBV18 and TRBJ2-2, with TRBD2 matching 8 bases. This CDR3 is built from 20 residues. The germline CDR1 and CDR2 sequences are KGHSH and LQKENI. Trimming took 8 bases from V and 6 from J; bases not matched to a gene: 26. This CDR3 is CASAPPFTSGAGGFAGELFF. CDR3 sequence (DNA): TGTGCCAGCGCCCCCCCCTTCACCAGCGGCGCGGGAGGCTTCGCCGGGGAGCTGTTTTTT.

This chain links TRBV2 with TRBJ2-7; tentative D call: TRBD1 (6 bases). CDR3 length: 13 residues. Germline V gives CDR1 SNHLY, CDR2 FYNNEI. With 7 bases removed from V and 5 bases from J, the gap between germline ends came to 15 bases. The CDR3 coding sequence is TGTGCCAGCAACATAAAGAAGGGGGACGAGCAGTACTTC. This encodes CASNIKKGDEQYF.

Notes on this clone: Other DNA sequences in this sample translate to the same CDR3. The CDR3 loop reads CASSLELAGYNEQFF. In nucleotides, the CDR3 is TGCGCCAGCAGCTTGGAACTAGCGGGTTACAATGAGCAGTTCTTC. The chain has TRBV5-1 and TRBJ2-1; 9 positions match TRBD2. The CDR3 totals 15 residues. Losses at the gene ends were 0 bases for V and 4 bases for J; bases not matched to a gene: 2. CDR1 is SGHRS and CDR2 is YFSETQ in the germline V gene.

The gene calls are TRBV28 and TRBJ1-4, with D perhaps TRBD1 (5 bases). The CDR3 has 15 amino acids. CDR1 and CDR2 (germline): MDHEN, SYDVKM. V lost 6 bases to trimming and J lost 5 bases, with 16 bases between them. CDR3 loop: CASRFTGTKNEKLFF. DNA for the CDR3: TGTGCCAGCAGATTCACCGGGACTAAGAATGAAAAACTGTTTTTT.